This T cell receptor (beta chain) was sequenced for a study of OX40 agonist ivuxolimab in advanced cancers. Produced via immunoSEQ multiplex PCR; TCRdb's table is partial and in-frame only. The sample includes approximately 82,000 clones, 83% of them seen just once. Peripheral blood came from all dose cohorts at three timepoints. CDR1 is SEHNR and CDR2 is FQNEAQ in the germline V gene (reference sequence). The CDR3 runs to 14 residues. Trimming took 3 bases from V and 1 from J, leaving 10 bases between them. This clone appeared a few times. The sequencing used CD4+ or CD8+ T cells sorted from blood, collected in a trial of the OX40 agonist ivuxolimab. The J gene is TRBJ2-7, the V gene TRBV7-9; D is perhaps TRBD1 or TRBD2 (5 bases each). The sequence derives from an adult with an advanced solid tumor such as melanoma, head and neck, liver or kidney cancer. This CDR3 is CASSFRDGSYEQYF. The DNA of the CDR3 is TGTGCCAGCAGCTTCCGGGACGGATCCTACGAGCAGTACTTC.